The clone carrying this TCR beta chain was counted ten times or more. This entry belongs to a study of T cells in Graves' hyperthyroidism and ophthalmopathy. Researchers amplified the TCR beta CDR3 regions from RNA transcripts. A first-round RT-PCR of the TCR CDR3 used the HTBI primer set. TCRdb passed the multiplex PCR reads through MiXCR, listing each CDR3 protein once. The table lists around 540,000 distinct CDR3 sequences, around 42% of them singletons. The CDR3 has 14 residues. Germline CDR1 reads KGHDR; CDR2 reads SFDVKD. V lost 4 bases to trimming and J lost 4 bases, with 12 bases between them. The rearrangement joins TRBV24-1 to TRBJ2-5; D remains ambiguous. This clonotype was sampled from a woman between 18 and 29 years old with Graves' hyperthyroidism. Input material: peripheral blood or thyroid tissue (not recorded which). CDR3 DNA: TGTGCCACCAGTGACGTGAGGAGTGGAGAGACCCAGTACTTC. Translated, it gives CATSDVRSGETQYF.